A selection of T cell receptor beta chains follows, all from one sample in a study of human CD8 memory T cell subsets. No DNA is given; TCRdb re-called the 5' RACE reads and lists each CDR3 protein once. Recorded for this sample: some 9,600 distinct CDR3 sequences. Source material: CD8+ stem-like memory T cells (TSCM and TCM) sorted from PBMCs. These receptors all come from a human donor in good health. The CDR3 runs from the conserved cysteine through the conserved F or W. Each record gives: J gene, clone size, V gene, CDR3 protein. Not all rows give a size; the values are once, few, many and, for expanded clones, a class.

TRBJ2-5 - TRBV18 CASSQLGLAGAETQYF
TRBJ1-1 - TRBV4-2 CASSQRALADVGDTEAFF
TRBJ2-1 - TRBV7-9 CASSLVAGVDNEQFF
TRBJ2-2 - TRBV15 CATSSVNTGELFF
TRBJ2-7 - TRBV2 CASSERAGGGEQYF
TRBJ2-3 - TRBV5-5 CASSRTRLADTQYF
TRBJ2-2 large TRBV29-1 CSVDGGENTGELFF
TRBJ1-1 - TRBV28 CASSYEDSEAFF
TRBJ2-7 - TRBV14 CASSQGYYEQYF
TRBJ2-7 - TRBV10-2 CASQETGIYEQYF
TRBJ2-2 - TRBV6-2/TRBV6-3 CASSDQGFYTGELFF
TRBJ2-2 - TRBV7-6 CASSLDPGNTGELFF
TRBJ2-7 - TRBV7-9 CASRPASGSSDEQYF
TRBJ1-1 - TRBV24-1 CATSEDRGAGVNTEAFF
TRBJ2-7 - TRBV6-5 CASSYSTGGVEQYF
TRBJ2-1 - TRBV28 CASTQALAGRNEQFF
TRBJ2-1 - TRBV6-5 CASTSSPDLMEQFF
TRBJ2-4 - TRBV14 CASSRSTGGNIQYF
TRBJ2-1 - TRBV20-1 CSALAGGLYNEQFF
TRBJ1-2 medium-sized TRBV28 CASSRTGGNYGYTF
TRBJ2-3 - TRBV28 CASREVVAGGDTQYF
TRBJ2-7 - TRBV7-9 CASSSIPSGRDYEQYF
TRBJ1-1 - TRBV27 CASSFSQGAGTEAFF
TRBJ2-7 - TRBV7-9 CASSRTDRIPYEQYF
TRBJ1-2 medium-sized TRBV29-1 CSVESATNYGYTF
TRBJ2-1 - TRBV7-9 CASSLLDNEQFF
TRBJ2-1 - TRBV15 CATSGIGGTYNEQFF
TRBJ2-1 - TRBV30 CAWSLLAGGGNEQFF
TRBJ2-7 - TRBV15 CAASAGTGVEQYF
TRBJ2-1 - TRBV7-2 CASSLGLAGGNEQFF
TRBJ2-7 - TRBV2 CASSEALGLYEQYF
TRBJ2-3 - TRBV7-2 CASSFGPDTQYF
TRBJ2-2 - TRBV19 CASSWGDTPGELFF
TRBJ2-1 medium-sized TRBV5-1 CASSPIDTPLFF
TRBJ2-1 - TRBV9 CASSVRDRGDGINEQFF
TRBJ1-2 medium-sized TRBV11-2 CASSSHYYGYTF
TRBJ2-3 - TRBV12-3/TRBV12-4 CASSFLGTGSTDTQYF
TRBJ1-4 - TRBV6-6 CASSYALQPEKLFF
TRBJ2-2 - TRBV4-3 CASSQEQGLVGELFF
TRBJ1-2 - TRBV20-1 CSAPKGIDGYTF
TRBJ2-1 - TRBV27 CASSSALSSYNEQFF
TRBJ2-3 - TRBV27 CASALTSATWDTQYF
TRBJ2-1 - TRBV19 CASSTWTGDNEQFF
TRBJ2-7 - TRBV13 CASSLEGGVEQYF
TRBJ2-7 - TRBV7-9 CASSTPAGHAAYEQYF
TRBJ2-3 medium-sized TRBV12-3/TRBV12-4 CASSLRLAGELDTQYF
TRBJ2-3 medium-sized TRBV29-1 CSAGGFLAGEISTDTQYF
TRBJ2-1 - TRBV19 CASGTSGYNEQFF
TRBJ2-2 - TRBV7-8 CASSRFSGVVSTGELFF